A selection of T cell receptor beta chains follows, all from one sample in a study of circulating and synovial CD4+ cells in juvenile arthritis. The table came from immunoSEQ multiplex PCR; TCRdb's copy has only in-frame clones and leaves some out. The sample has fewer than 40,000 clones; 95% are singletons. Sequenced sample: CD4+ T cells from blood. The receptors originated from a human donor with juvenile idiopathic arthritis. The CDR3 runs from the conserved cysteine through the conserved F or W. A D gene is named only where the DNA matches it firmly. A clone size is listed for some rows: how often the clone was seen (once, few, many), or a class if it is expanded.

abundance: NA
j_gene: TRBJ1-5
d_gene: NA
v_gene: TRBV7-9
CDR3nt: TGTGCCAGCACCCAAGGGGCAGGTTATCAGCCCCAGCATTTT
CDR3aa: CASTQGAGYQPQHF

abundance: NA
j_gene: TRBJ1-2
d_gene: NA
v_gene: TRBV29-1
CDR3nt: TGCAGCGTTGGTCGTGCTAACTATGGCTACACCTTC
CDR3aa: CSVGRANYGYTF

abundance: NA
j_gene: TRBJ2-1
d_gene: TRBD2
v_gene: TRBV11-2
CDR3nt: TGTGCCAGCAGCGCCAGCGGGAGGTACCACAATGAGCAGTTCTTC
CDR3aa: CASSASGRYHNEQFF

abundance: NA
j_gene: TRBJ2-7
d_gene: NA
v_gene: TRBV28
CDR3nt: TGTGCCAGCAGCCGGGACTCGATCCAAGGGCAGTACTTC
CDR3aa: CASSRDSIQGQYF

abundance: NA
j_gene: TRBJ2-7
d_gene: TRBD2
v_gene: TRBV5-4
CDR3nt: TGTGCCAGCCGACTAGCGGGAGCATCCTACGAGCAGTACTTC
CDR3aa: CASRLAGASYEQYF

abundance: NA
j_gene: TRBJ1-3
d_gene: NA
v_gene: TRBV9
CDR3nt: TGTGCCAGCAGCGTAGGAATGAGGGGGACTGGAAACACCATATATTTT
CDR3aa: CASSVGMRGTGNTIYF

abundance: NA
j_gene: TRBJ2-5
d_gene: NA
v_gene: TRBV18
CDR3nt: TGTGCCAGCTCACCACCGCCGGGGTCGGAGACCCAGTACTTC
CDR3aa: CASSPPPGSETQYF

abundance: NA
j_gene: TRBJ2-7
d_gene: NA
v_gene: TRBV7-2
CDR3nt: TGTGCCAGCAGCAAAAGGTCTAGCTCCTACGAGCAGTACTTC
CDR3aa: CASSKRSSSYEQYF

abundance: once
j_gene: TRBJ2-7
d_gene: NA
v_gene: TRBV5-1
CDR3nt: TGCGCCAGCAGCTTGGGAGGTCAGACCAAACCGACCTACGAGCAGTACTTC
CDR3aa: CASSLGGQTKPTYEQYF

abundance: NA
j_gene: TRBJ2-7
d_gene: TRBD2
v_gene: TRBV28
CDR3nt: TGTGCCAGCAGTTTACTGTTGGCTAGCGGGCCCTACGAGCAGTACTTC
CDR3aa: CASSLLLASGPYEQYF

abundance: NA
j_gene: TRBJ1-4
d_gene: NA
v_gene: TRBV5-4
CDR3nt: TGTGCCAGCAGCCTGGCAATACCAGGAGGTGAAAAACTGTTTTTT
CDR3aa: CASSLAIPGGEKLFF

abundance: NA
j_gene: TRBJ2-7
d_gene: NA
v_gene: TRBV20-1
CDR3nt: TGCAGTGCTCCAAGCTCCTACGAGCAGTACTTC
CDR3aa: CSAPSSYEQYF

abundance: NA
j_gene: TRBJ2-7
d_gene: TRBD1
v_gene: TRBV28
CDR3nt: TGTGCCAGCAGTCATTATGCCGGGCAGGGGGACTCCTACGAGCAGTACTTC
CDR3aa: CASSHYAGQGDSYEQYF

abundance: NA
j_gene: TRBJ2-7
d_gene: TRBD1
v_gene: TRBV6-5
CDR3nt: TGTGCCAGCAAGGCCGGGACAGGGTTCGGCGAGCAGTACTTC
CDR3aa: CASKAGTGFGEQYF

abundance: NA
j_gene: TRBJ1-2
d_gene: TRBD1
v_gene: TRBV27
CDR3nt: TGTGCCAGCAGCCTGGACAGGGGTTATGGCTACACCTTC
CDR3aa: CASSLDRGYGYTF

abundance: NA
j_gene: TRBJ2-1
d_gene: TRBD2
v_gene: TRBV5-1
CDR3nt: TGCGCCAGCAGCTTACAGAGGACTAGACACAATGAGCAGTTCTTC
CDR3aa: CASSLQRTRHNEQFF

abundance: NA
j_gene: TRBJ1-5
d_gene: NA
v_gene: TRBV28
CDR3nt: TGTGCCAGCAGCCTACAGGGCGGACAGCCCCAGCATTTT
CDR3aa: CASSLQGGQPQHF

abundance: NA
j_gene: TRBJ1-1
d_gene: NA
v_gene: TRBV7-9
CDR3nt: TGTGCCAGCAGCCAAGGACAGTTGAACACTGAAGCTTTCTTT
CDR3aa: CASSQGQLNTEAFF

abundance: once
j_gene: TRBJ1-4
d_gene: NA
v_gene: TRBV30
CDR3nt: TGTGCCTGGAGTGCCGGGACAAACGAAAAACTGTTTTTT
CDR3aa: CAWSAGTNEKLFF

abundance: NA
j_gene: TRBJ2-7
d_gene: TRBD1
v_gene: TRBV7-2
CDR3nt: TGTGCCAGCAGCCATGACAGGGGCGAGCAGTACTTC
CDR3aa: CASSHDRGEQYF

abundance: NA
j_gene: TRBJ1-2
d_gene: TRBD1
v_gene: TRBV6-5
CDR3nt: TGTGCCAGCAGCCAGGGACAGGGGAACGGCTACACCTTC
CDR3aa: CASSQGQGNGYTF

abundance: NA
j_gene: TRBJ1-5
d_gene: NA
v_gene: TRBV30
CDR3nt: TGTGCCTGGAGTACCGGACAGCGCCTCAATCAGCCCCAGCATTTT
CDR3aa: CAWSTGQRLNQPQHF

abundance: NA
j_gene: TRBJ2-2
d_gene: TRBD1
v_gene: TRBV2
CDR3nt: TGTGCCAGCACCACCGACAGGGCGGACACCGGGGAGCTGTTTTTT
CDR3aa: CASTTDRADTGELFF

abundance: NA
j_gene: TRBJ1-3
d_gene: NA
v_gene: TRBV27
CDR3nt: TGTGCCAGCAGTCCCTTCGGACAGAGTGGAAACACCATATATTTT
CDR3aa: CASSPFGQSGNTIYF

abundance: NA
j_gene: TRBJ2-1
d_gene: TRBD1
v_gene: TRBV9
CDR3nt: TGTGCCAGCAGCGCCCGGGACAGGGCCTACAATGAGCAGTTCTTC
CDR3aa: CASSARDRAYNEQFF

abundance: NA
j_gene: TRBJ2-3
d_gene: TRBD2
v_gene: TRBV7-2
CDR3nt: TGTGCCAGCAGCCCGGGGGGATTCGATACGCAGTATTTT
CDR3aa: CASSPGGFDTQYF

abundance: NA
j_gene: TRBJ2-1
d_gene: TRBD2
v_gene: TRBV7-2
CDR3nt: TGTGCCAGCAGCTTACTGCTGACTAGCGGGTTAGTTGAGCAGTTCTTC
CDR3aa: CASSLLLTSGLVEQFF

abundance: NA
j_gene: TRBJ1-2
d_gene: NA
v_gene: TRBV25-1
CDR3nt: TGTGCCAGCAGTCACAGGGACTATGGCTACACCTTC
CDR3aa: CASSHRDYGYTF

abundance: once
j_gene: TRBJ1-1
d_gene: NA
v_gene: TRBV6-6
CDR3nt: TGTGCCAGCAGCCCCTCCGGGTACCAAGCTTTCTTT
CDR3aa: CASSPSGYQAFF

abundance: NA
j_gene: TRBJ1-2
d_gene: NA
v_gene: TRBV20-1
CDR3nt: TGCAGTGCTAGAGCATATGGCTACACCTTC
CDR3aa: CSARAYGYTF

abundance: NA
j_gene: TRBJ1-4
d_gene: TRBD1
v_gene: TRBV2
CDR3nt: TGTGCCAGCAGCCAGGGGGGACAAACAAATGAAAAACTGTTTTTT
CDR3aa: CASSQGGQTNEKLFF

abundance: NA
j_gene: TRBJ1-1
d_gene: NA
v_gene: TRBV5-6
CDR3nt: TGTGCCAGCAGCTTGCTACGGAACACTGAAGCTTTCTTT
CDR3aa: CASSLLRNTEAFF

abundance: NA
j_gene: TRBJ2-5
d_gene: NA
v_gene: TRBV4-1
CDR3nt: TGCGCCAGCAGCCAGACTGAAGAGACCCAGTACTTC
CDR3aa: CASSQTEETQYF

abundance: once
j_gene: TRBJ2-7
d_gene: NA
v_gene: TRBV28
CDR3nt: TGTGCCAGCAGATTGGCGGGCCAGACCTACGAGCAGTACTTC
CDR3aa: CASRLAGQTYEQYF

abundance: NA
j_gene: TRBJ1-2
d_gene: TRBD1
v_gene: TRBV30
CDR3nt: TGTGCCTGGTACAGGGGGTTAGTTAACTATGGCTACACCTTC
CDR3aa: CAWYRGLVNYGYTF

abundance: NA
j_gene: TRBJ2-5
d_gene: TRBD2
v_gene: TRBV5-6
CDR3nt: TGTGCCAGCAGCGGGGGACTAGCATTGGAGACCCAGTACTTC
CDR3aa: CASSGGLALETQYF

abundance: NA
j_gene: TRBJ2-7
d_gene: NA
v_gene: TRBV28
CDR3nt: TGTGCCAGCAGCCCCAGTCTTCCCTACGAGCAGTACTTC
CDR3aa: CASSPSLPYEQYF

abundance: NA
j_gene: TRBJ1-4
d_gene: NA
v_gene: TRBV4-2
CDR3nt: TGTGCCAGCAGCCCCCGGGTAGGCTATGGGGAAAAACTGTTTTTT
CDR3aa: CASSPRVGYGEKLFF

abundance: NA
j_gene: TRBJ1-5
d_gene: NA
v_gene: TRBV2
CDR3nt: TGTGCCAGCAGAGGGGATGGGGGGATTCGGCAGCCCCAGCATTTT
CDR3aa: CASRGDGGIRQPQHF

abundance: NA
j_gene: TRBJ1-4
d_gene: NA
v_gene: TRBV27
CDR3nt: TGTGCCAGCAGGGGGAGTGCAACTAATGAAAAACTGTTTTTT
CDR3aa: CASRGSATNEKLFF

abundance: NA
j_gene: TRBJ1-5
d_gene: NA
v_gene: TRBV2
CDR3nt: TGTGCCAGTCGGGAGGCCAATCAGCCCCAGCATTTT
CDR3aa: CASREANQPQHF